This T cell receptor (beta chain) is from a study of blood T cell repertoires in COVID-19. Study summary: The United States, Italy and Spain provided the acute and convalescent COVID-19 samples. In each case, the material was cDNA or gDNA derived from T cells, B-cell-depleted T cells, or PBMCs.

Followed longitudinally, the Seattle patients had been enrolled during active infection. V lost 6 bases, J lost 6 bases, and 14 bases lay in between. The CDR3 covers 14 residues. From germline, CDR1 is MDHEN and CDR2 SYDVKM. In the authors' methods: The authors estimated nucleated cell counts from reference gene primer amplification. TCRdb keeps only in-frame clones here, not all; method: immunoSEQ multiplex PCR. Clonal size and the V and J genes are those of that table, whereas D and trimming came from the DNA. The top ten clones hold around 1.9% of a sample with some 100,000 clones, almost 90% of them seen once.

The source of this sequence is a middle-aged man with COVID-19, enrolled during active disease. Sequencing was carried out using peripheral blood. V usage is TRBV28 and J usage is TRBJ2-2; D might be TRBD2 (6 bases). The CDR3: CASSRVLASGELFF. CDR3 DNA: TGTGCCAGCAGCCGAGTACTAGCTTCCGGGGAGCTGTTTTTT.